This T cell receptor beta chain emerged from a study of cytomegalovirus exposure and HLA in healthy donors (dated by TCRdb to the late 2010s). About the investigation overall: An earlier analysis of around 600 of the donors reported roughly 270 Gb of sequence data and 120 million or so unique TCR beta sequences from about 179 million T cells. HLA typing included class I and class II loci at four-digit resolution. Across around 400 genotyped donors of the cohort, an average of approximately 200,000 unique TCR beta nucleotide sequences per donor were sequenced, and 15% to 20% of those sequences were non-productive. Every discovery cohort repertoire had been produced on one sequencing platform. A later analysis re-analyzed previously published TCR beta repertoires from roughly 600 donors and added high-resolution HLA genotyping to study TCR occurrence patterns. The study used immunosequencing to profile the T cell repertoires of some 600 subjects and linked those repertoires to cytomegalovirus serostatus. Along with the roughly 710-subject first cohort, a separate validation cohort of over a hundred different subjects was used. Genome-wide SNP genotypes for about 60% of the roughly 670 donors were used in a later genetic analysis, which treated that subset as a discovery cohort. Roughly 320 gigabases of sequencing data and 91 million or so unique TCR sequences made up an early release that covered roughly 670 HLA-typed donors. In an earlier analysis of about 590 of the donors, high-throughput TCR beta sequencing was used to judge whether each TCR beta V gene segment behaved as functional or pseudogenic. Typing coverage varied by locus: about 629-630 donors for A, B, C, DRB1 and DQB1; roughly 560 for DQA1; more than 600 for DPA1; about 450 for DPB1. Of the 300 to 500 genotyped donors, approximately 81% were placed in the genetic ancestry cluster associated with self-reported Caucasian donors. Rather than using new phenotypic data, the later analysis identified candidate immune exposures from TCR beta sequences and from how often those sequences occurred across donors. The study aimed to test whether cataloging public T cell receptors could reveal signatures of past pathogen exposure. Alongside the repertoire data, information on donor age, sex, ethnicity and CMV serostatus was compiled. To predict cytomegalovirus infection status, the study combined high-throughput TCR immunosequencing, statistical association of individual TCRs with disease status, and machine learning. Several DR-DQ haplotypes were handled as single units for association and clustering because linkage in the cohort was strong. Summary of the overall study and its limitations: Correlated functional status among segregating V segments might reflect linkage disequilibrium, but an unknown experimental factor could not be ruled out. The classifier was reported to diagnose cytomegalovirus status with high specificity and sensitivity in both the original and validation cohorts. Some IMGT-functional V segments, including TRBV6-2 and TRBV6-3, could not be told apart with the 87-base-pair reads, so those segments were excluded. In vitro tests confirmed that a few of the cytomegalovirus-associated TCR beta chains recognize cytomegalovirus antigens. Most TCR sequences were observed very rarely across donors, whereas some public TCRs were present in many individuals. In a later analysis, over 15,000 TCR beta sequences were associated with specific HLA alleles at a false discovery rate of 0.05. A further reported finding was that TCR beta sequences accurately predicted the HLA-A and HLA-B alleles for most subjects in the first cohort. Compared with equally common non-associated chains, HLA-associated TCR beta chains in a later analysis were more clonally expanded and had lower generation probabilities. For the cohort, immune exposure information was limited to CMV serostatus. A total of roughly 160 TCR beta chains were listed by the study as associated with cytomegalovirus. The sequencing pipeline was judged likely to have produced a cluster of highly shared sequence variants as a technical artifact. Presence/absence analyses assumed roughly uniform sequencing depth across donors, an assumption that may not hold. According to a later analysis, most CMV-associated TCR beta chains appeared to be HLA-restricted, and the HLA associations seemed to be driven largely by CMV exposure. Only TCR beta chains were sequenced in this cohort, and the absence of alpha or paired-chain data limited detectable features. The authors suggested that the approach could potentially be extended to other disease states and immunological phenotypes. Because counts were too low, roughly 18 rarely observed V segments, including chromosome 9 orphons, were left out of the earlier analysis of approximately 500 of the donors. Strong co-occurrence of HLA alleles, especially DR and DQ, made assigning TCR associations to individual alleles difficult. A later genetic analysis associated a missense DCLRE1C variant with V-gene and J-gene trimming of TCR beta chains, and an independent cohort replicated the association. A later genetic analysis reported fewer N-insertions in productive TCRs among donors in an Asian-associated ancestry cluster than the roughly 670-donor mean. In an earlier analysis of 587 of the donors, most TCR beta V segments appeared in productive rearrangements about 87% or about 30% of the time, broadly matching IMGT annotations. In a later analysis, the rate of TCR association differed among HLA loci, with DRB1 alleles having the most associated TCRs and HLA-C alleles having the fewest. A later analysis reported that several top co-occurrence clusters appeared linked to parvovirus B19, influenza, CMV and Epstein-Barr virus. Because HLA typing was unavailable for some donors at each locus, only the typed subset was used in association tests.

In total, roughly 710 healthy bone marrow donors made up the cohort. At the time of sampling, every cohort member was nominally healthy, though immune exposures that went unrecorded were likely present. The donor tested CMV seronegative and was one of the 352 seronegative cohort members. Each donor provided a peripheral blood sample, and peripheral blood mononuclear cells were used for TCR beta sequencing. The Qiagen DNeasy Blood Extraction Kit was used to extract genomic DNA from the blood cell samples. As for this clone: It lacks a known antigen. No much larger clone exists at a distance of one base, and base qualities are not known.

Library creation used the immunoSEQ multiplex PCR assay. A mixture of 60 forward primers for TCR Vbeta segments and 13 reverse primers for TCR Jbeta segments was used in the multiplex PCR. The CDR3 region of rearranged TCR beta genes was amplified from genomic DNA by a multiplex PCR assay. The Illumina HiSeq System was used to sequence the amplified TCR beta libraries as 87-base-pair reads. The authors' pipeline ran thus. In a later analysis, tens of millions of unique TCR beta chains were counted across the 666 repertoires, and roughly 11 million of these chains were shared by at least two donors. A nearest-neighbor algorithm error-corrected the raw reads and collapsed the reads into unique sequences, merging closely related sequences to remove PCR and sequencing errors. Alignment of CDR3 sequences to IMGT reference sequences was used to assign V, D and J gene segments. For a sequence to be retained, a match of at least six nucleotides was required to both a V gene segment and a J gene segment. Rearrangements were classified as productive when the CDR3 lacked stop codons and remained in frame with V and J, and all other rearrangements were classified as non-productive. CDR3 was defined by IMGT convention, running from the second conserved V-encoded cysteine to the conserved J-encoded phenylalanine. The earlier analysis of fewer than 700 of the donors excluded sequences that lacked an unambiguous match to a single V gene segment. An earlier analysis of several hundred of the donors called V segments functional above 56.7% productive rearrangements and segregating when the between-donor standard deviation exceeded 5%. A statistical classification framework was developed to diagnose cytomegalovirus status using the catalog of TCR beta chain sequences. A later analysis assigned V and J genes by comparing TCR nucleotide sequences with IMGT/GENE-DB human TR gene sequences. The TCRdist pipeline was used in a later analysis to assign CDR3 sequences and most-parsimonious VDJ recombination scenarios. In a later analysis, each TCR beta chain was defined by its CDR3 amino acid sequence together with its V-gene family, and reads lacking a unique V-gene family were excluded. In a later analysis, several hundred highly shared, low-generation-probability nucleotide sequences were removed to address suspected cross-contamination and a sequencing artifact. In a later analysis, a clonal expansion index was calculated for each public chain from normalized within-repertoire ranks of inferred template counts. In a later analysis, generation probabilities were computed with a VDJ recombination model fitted to out-of-frame rearrangements, and the resulting probabilities were checked against IGoR. In a later analysis, hypergeometric tests were used to score TCR-TCR, TCR-HLA and TCR-CMV co-occurrence, with a repertoire-size bias correction applied to TCR pairs. In a later analysis, false discovery rates were estimated by permuting HLA or CMV assignments 20 times. A later analysis grouped co-occurring TCRs with DBSCAN, adding TCRdist sequence similarity when clustering within HLA-allele-positive subsets. Repertoires with fewer than 30,000 or more than 120,000 public chains were left out of co-occurrence clustering, as were about five repertoires with anomalous nucleotide sharing. The table was pulled from immuneACCESS by TCRdb, which kept in-frame rearrangements only. Such tables lose some clones; where checked, under half of the loss comes from unresolved V genes, and the rest has no known cause. V and J calls and clone size are given by that table; D and trimming were obtained from the DNA. The sample table shows under 200,000 clones, and 65% to 90% are seen once. Approximately 2% of the sample lies in the top ten.

V lost 2 bases and J lost 4 bases, and the count of bases not matched to a germline gene is 4. The CDR3 starts with the cysteine, ends with the phenylalanine, and has 15 residues. Here the CDR3 DNA is all that survives: 45 bases in frame from base 1. CDR1 and CDR2 (SNHLY, FYNNEI) derive from the germline V gene. Here the chain combines TRBV2 and TRBJ2-7; 11 central bases correspond to TRBD2. This receptor was identified in a young woman in good health and CMV-seronegative. Sequences were obtained from PBMCs. The CDR3 amino acid sequence is: CASSETSGSLYEQYF. The DNA sequence reads TGTGCCAGCAGTGAAACTAGCGGGAGTTTGTACGAGCAGTACTTC.